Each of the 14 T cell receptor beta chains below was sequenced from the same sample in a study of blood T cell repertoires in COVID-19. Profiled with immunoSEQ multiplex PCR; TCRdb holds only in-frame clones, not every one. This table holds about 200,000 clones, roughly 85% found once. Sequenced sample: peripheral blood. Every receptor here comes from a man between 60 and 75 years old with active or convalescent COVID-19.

The CDR3 DNA is TGTGCCACCAGTGATCTGACAGTCTACAATGAGCAGTTCTTC. Its protein product is CATSDLTVYNEQFF. The chain uses TRBV24-1 and TRBJ2-1; a weak D match, TRBD1 (5 bases). Germline CDR1 and CDR2: KGHDR and SFDVKD. The CDR3 contains 14 residues. V lost 3 bases to trimming and J lost 3 bases, with 8 bases between them.

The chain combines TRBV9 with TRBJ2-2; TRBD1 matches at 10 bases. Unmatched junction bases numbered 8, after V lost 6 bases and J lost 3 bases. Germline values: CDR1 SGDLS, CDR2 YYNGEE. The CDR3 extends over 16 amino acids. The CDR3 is CASNPRGTGDTGELFF. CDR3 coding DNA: TGTGCCAGCAACCCTCGCGGGACAGGGGACACCGGGGAGCTGTTTTTT. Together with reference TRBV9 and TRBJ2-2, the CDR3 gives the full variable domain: DSGVTQTPKHLITATGQRVTLRCSPRSGDLSVYWYQQSLDQGLQFLIQYYNGEERAKGNILERFSAQQFPDLHSELNLSSLELGDSALYFCASNPRGTGDTGELFFGEGSRLTVL.

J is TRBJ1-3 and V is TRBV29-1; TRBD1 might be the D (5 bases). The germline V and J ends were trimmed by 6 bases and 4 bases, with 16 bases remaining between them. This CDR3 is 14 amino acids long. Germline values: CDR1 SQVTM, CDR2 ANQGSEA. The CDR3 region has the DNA TGCAGCGTACTCCAGGGAGGATCGGGAAACACCATATATTTT. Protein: CSVLQGGSGNTIYF.

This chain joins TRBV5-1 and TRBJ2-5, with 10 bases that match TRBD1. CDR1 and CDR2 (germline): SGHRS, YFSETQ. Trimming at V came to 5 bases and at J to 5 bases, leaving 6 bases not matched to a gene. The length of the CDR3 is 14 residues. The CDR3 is CASSSGQGTETQYF. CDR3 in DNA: TGCGCCAGCAGTTCGGGACAGGGGACCGAGACCCAGTACTTC.

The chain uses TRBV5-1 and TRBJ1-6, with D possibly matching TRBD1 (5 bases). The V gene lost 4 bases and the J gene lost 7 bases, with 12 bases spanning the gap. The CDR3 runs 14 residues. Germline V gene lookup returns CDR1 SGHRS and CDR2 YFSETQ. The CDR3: CASSLSGGNSPLHF. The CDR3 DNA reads TGCGCCAGCAGCCTAAGTGGGGGGAATTCACCCCTCCACTTT.

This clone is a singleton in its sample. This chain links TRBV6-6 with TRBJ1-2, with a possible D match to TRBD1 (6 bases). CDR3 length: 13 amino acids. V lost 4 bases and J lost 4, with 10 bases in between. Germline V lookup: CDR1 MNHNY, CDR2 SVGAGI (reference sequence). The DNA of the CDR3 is TGTGCCAGCAGTTCCCAGGGGACCTATGGCTACACCTTC. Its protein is CASSSQGTYGYTF.

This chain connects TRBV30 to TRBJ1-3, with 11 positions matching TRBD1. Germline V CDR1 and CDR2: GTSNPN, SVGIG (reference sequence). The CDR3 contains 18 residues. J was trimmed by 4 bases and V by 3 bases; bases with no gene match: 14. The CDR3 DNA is TGTGCCTGGAGCCCACTCAGGACAGGGGGCTTTGGAGGAAACACCATATATTTT. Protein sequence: CAWSPLRTGGFGGNTIYF.

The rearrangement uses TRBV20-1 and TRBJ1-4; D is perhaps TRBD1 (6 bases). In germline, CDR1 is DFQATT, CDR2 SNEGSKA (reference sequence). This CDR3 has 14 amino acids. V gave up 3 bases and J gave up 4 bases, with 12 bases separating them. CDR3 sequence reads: CSASQGTHNEKLFF. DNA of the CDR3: TGCAGTGCTAGTCAGGGGACCCATAATGAAAAACTGTTTTTT.

The CDR3 here is CASSKVLGEIYGYTF. The CDR3 nucleotides read TGTGCCAGCAGCAAAGTTCTCGGGGAGATCTATGGCTACACCTTC. The chain recombines TRBV21-1 with TRBJ1-2. TRBV21-1 is classified as a pseudogene. This CDR3 has 15 residues.

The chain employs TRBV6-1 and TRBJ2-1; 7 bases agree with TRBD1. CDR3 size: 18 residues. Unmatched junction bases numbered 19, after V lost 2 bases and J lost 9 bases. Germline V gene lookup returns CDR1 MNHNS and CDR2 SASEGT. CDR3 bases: TGTGCCAGCAGTGAAATCCCAGTAAAGGGGGCGGTAGTCGCTGAGCAGTTCTTC. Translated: CASSEIPVKGAVVAEQFF.

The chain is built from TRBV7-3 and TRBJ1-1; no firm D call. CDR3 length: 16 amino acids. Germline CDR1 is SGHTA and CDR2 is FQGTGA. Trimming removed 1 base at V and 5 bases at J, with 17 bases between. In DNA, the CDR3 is TGTGCCAGCAGCTTAAATGGAGGTCTGTCGAAGACTGAAGCTTTCTTT. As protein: CASSLNGGLSKTEAFF.

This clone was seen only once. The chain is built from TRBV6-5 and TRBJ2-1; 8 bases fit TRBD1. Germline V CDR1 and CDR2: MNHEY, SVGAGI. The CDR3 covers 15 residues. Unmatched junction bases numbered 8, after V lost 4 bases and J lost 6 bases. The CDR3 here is CASSSTGTGPNEQFF. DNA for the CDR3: TGTGCCAGCAGTTCAACCGGGACAGGTCCCAATGAGCAGTTCTTC.

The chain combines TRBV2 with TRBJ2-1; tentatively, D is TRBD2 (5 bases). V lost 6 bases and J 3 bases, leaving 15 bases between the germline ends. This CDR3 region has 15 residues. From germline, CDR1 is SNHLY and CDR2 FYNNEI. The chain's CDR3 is CASSASFPGYNEQFF. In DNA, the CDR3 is TGTGCCAGCAGCGCTAGCTTCCCCGGCTACAATGAGCAGTTCTTC.

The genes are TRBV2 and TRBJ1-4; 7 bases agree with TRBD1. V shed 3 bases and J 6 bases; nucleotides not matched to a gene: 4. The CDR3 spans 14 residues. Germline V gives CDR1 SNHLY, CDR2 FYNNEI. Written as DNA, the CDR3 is TGTGCCAGCAGTGAGGGACAGACCGATGAAAAACTGTTTTTT. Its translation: CASSEGQTDEKLFF. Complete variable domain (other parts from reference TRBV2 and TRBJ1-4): EPEVTQTPSHQVTQMGQEVILRCVPISNHLYFYWYRQILGQKVEFLVSFYNNEISEKSEIFDDQFSVERPDGSNFTLKIRSTKLEDSAMYFCASSEGQTDEKLFFGSGTQLSVL.